Following are 16 T cell receptor beta chains from one sample sequenced in a study of cytomegalovirus exposure and HLA in healthy donors. The PCR was carried out with 60 Vbeta primers and 13 Jbeta primers. Using immunoSEQ multiplex PCR, the repertoire was profiled, and TCRdb retains in-frame clones only, with some absent. The data show around 200,000 clones, 80% to 90% seen once. Sequencing used PBMCs. The receptors derive from a woman younger than 35 in good health and CMV-seronegative.

This clone was detected a few times. V gene TRBV21-1 combines with J gene TRBJ1-2; the table's D gene call, TRBD1, was not cross checked with the DNA. TRBV21-1 is a known pseudogene. The CDR3 is 11 residues long. The CDR3 loop reads CARLNRGGYTF. The CDR3, as DNA: TGTGCCAGATTAAACAGGGGAGGCTACACCTTC.

This clone was seen more than once but under ten times. This chain connects TRBV5-6 to TRBJ1-5; TRBD1 matches at 9 bases. The CDR3 sequence is 16 residues long. V was pared by 4 bases and J by 0 bases, with 5 bases of the junction left unmatched. Germline V CDR1 and CDR2: SGHDT, YYEEEE. The chain's CDR3 is CASSPGQGNSNQPQHF. The CDR3 DNA is TGTGCCAGCAGCCCCGGACAGGGGAATAGCAATCAGCCCCAGCATTTT.

The chain recombines TRBV11-3 with TRBJ1-1; a weak D match, TRBD1 (6 bases). Deletions cut 3 bases from V and 6 bases from J, with 14 bases between. The CDR3 runs to 14 residues. Germline V gene lookup returns CDR1 SGHNT and CDR2 YENEEA. The CDR3 nucleotides read TGTGCCAGCAGCTTGGGGGGGGCTCGGGCTGAAGCTTTCTTT. Residues: CASSLGGARAEAFF.

V gene TRBV4-1 combines with J gene TRBJ2-2; no definite D call. CDR3 length: 15 residues. Trimming took off 2 bases at V and 6 bases at J, with 13 bases between the two ends. Germline lookup yields CDR1 MGHRA and CDR2 YSYEKL. This CDR3 reads CASSQKAPAAGELFF. CDR3 nucleotides: TGCGCCAGCAGCCAAAAGGCCCCGGCGGCCGGGGAGCTGTTTTTT.

This clone was observed a single time. V gene TRBV18 combines with J gene TRBJ1-1; D is possibly TRBD1 (5 bases). The CDR3 loop spans 13 amino acids. V was pared by 2 bases and J by 5 bases, with 9 bases between. Germline V gene data show CDR1 as KGHSH and CDR2 as LQKENI. The CDR3: CASSPDRWTEAFF. The CDR3 DNA follows: TGTGCCAGCTCACCAGACAGATGGACTGAAGCTTTCTTT.

The chain uses TRBV4-2 and TRBJ2-6; 11 bases map to TRBD1. V gave up 1 base and J gave up 2 bases; unmatched junction bases: 7. The germline V gene has CDR1 LGHNA and CDR2 YNFKEQ. The CDR3 runs 19 residues. CDR3 sequence reads: CASSQGRDRGIAGANVLTF. For the CDR3, the DNA is TGTGCCAGCAGCCAAGGAAGGGACAGGGGGATAGCTGGGGCCAACGTCCTGACTTTC.

The V call is TRBV27, the J call TRBJ1-1, with D tentatively TRBD1 (5 bases). Germline V gene lookup returns CDR1 MNHEY and CDR2 SMNVEV (reference sequence). The CDR3 is made up of 14 amino acids. Trimming cost V 0 bases and J 1 base, with 6 bases left between them. CDR3 sequence reads: CASSLSGANTEAFF. Written as DNA, the CDR3 is TGTGCCAGCAGTTTATCTGGGGCGAACACTGAAGCTTTCTTT.

V gene TRBV2 combines with J gene TRBJ1-4; D not resolved. Germline assignment: CDR1 SNHLY and CDR2 FYNNEI. The CDR3 is 14 amino acids. V dropped 6 bases and J dropped 0 bases, with 8 bases sitting between them. CDR3 DNA sequence: TGTGCCAGCAGGGAATTCTCAACTAATGAAAAACTGTTTTTT. This sequence encodes CASREFSTNEKLFF.

CDR3 protein: CARTSGGHNEQFF. Written as DNA, the CDR3 is TGTGCCCGCACTAGCGGGGGCCACAATGAGCAGTTCTTC. The genes are TRBV30 and TRBJ2-1, with 11 bases fitting TRBD2. J was trimmed by 5 bases and V by 8 bases; bases with no gene match: 5. CDR1 is GTSNPN, CDR2 SVGIG, per germline (reference sequence). CDR3 length equals 13 residues.

The rearrangement joins TRBV7-2 to TRBJ1-1; 10 bases fit TRBD1. Trimming cost V 3 bases and J 0 bases; bases outside gene matches: 7. The CDR3 consists of 17 residues. Germline V lookup: CDR1 SGHTA, CDR2 FQGNSA. CDR3 region: CASSFGQGVGMNTEAFF. The CDR3, as DNA: TGTGCCAGCAGCTTCGGACAGGGGGTGGGTATGAACACTGAAGCTTTCTTT.

In its sample, this clone was seen a few times. The chain couples TRBV18 to TRBJ2-7; 8 bases agree with TRBD1. J gave up 1 base and V 1 base, and 3 bases lay outside the gene matches. This CDR3 contains 15 residues. The germline V gene encodes CDR1 KGHSH and CDR2 LQKENI. CDR3 sequence (DNA): TGTGCCAGCTCACCACGACAGGGGCCTTCCTACGAGCAGTACTTC. Encoded protein: CASSPRQGPSYEQYF.

This clone appeared once. The V and J genes are TRBV25-1 and TRBJ1-4; D remains unclear. Germline V lookup: CDR1 MGHDK, CDR2 SYGVNS. The CDR3 is made up of 13 amino acids. The V gene lost 3 bases and the J gene lost 8 bases, with 10 bases spanning the gap. CDR3 coding DNA: TGTGCCAGCAGTGATCCGGGAATCGAAAAACTGTTTTTT. This gives the protein CASSDPGIEKLFF. Full variable domain (rest looked up from reference TRBV25-1 and TRBJ1-4): EADIYQTPRYLVIGTGKKITLECSQTMGHDKMYWYQQDPGMELHLIHYSYGVNSTEKGDLSSESTVSRIRTEHFPLTLESARPSHTSQYLCASSDPGIEKLFFGSGTQLSVL.

The rearrangement joins TRBV11-3 to TRBJ2-5; perhaps TRBD2 as D (6 bases). Germline V lookup: CDR1 SGHNT, CDR2 YENEEA. This CDR3 has 15 residues. V was clipped by 4 bases and J by 5 bases, with 17 bases between them. The CDR3 is CASSSWPRDSETQYF. The CDR3 nucleotides read TGTGCCAGCAGCTCTTGGCCCAGGGACTCGGAGACCCAGTACTTC.

V and J are TRBV7-9 and TRBJ2-4; a weak D match, TRBD1 (5 bases). Trimming pared 5 bases from V and 12 bases from J, leaving 11 bases between. The germline CDR1 and CDR2 sequences are SEHNR and FQNEAQ (reference sequence). The CDR3 spans 11 residues. CDR3 region: CASSTKDSQYF. The CDR3 region has the DNA TGTGCCAGCAGCACGAAAGACAGTCAGTACTTC.

The chain links TRBV29-1 to TRBJ1-3; D is perhaps TRBD1 (5 bases). Trimming left V 4 bases short and J 0 bases short, with 10 bases between. The CDR3 has 14 residues. Germline V gene lookup returns CDR1 SQVTM and CDR2 ANQGSEA. CDR3 in DNA: TGCAGCGTTGTTGGGGCGCACTCTGGAAACACCATATATTTT. Its protein is CSVVGAHSGNTIYF.

The sample holds one count of this clone. This chain uses TRBV25-1 with TRBJ2-7; no firm D call. The CDR3 spans 11 residues. CDR1 and CDR2 (germline): MGHDK, SYGVNS. The V end lost 6 bases, the J end lost 4 bases, and 7 bases lay between the germline ends. The chain's CDR3 is CASSKNYEQYF. The CDR3 DNA reads TGTGCCAGCAGCAAAAATTACGAGCAGTACTTC.